Listed below are T cell receptor beta chains from one sample, sequenced in a study of blood T cell repertoires in COVID-19. Clones were read by immunoSEQ multiplex PCR, and TCRdb kept only the in-frame ones, dropping some. The repertoire holds about 290,000 clones, with roughly 86% as singletons. Sequencing used peripheral blood. The receptor source for this set is a woman aged 30 to 39 with COVID-19, enrolled during active disease. CDR3s leave out the opening cysteine and the closing phenylalanine or tryptophan. Only part of the rows carry a size: once, few, many, or a class if the clone is expanded.

j_gene	abundance	v_gene	CDR3aa
TRBJ1-3	NA	TRBV5-4	ASSSGQTLSGNTIY
TRBJ2-3	NA	TRBV9	ASSVGFGGGTDTQY
TRBJ1-3	few	TRBV24-1	ATSEGSTGNTIY
TRBJ1-1	NA	TRBV15	ATSSGQIHTEAF
TRBJ1-1	NA	TRBV19	ASSMGTAEAF
TRBJ2-7	NA	TRBV19	ASSTDRVPYEQY
TRBJ1-1	NA	TRBV29-1	SVGGLNTEAF
TRBJ2-7	NA	TRBV11-1	ASSGTEITSTYEQY
TRBJ2-7	NA	TRBV5-1	ASSYLQGSGEQY
TRBJ1-2	NA	TRBV5-6	ASSLVRFGVYT
TRBJ2-1	NA	TRBV4-1	ASSQLAGGLYNEQF
TRBJ1-1	NA	TRBV30	AWSWGGTEAF
TRBJ2-7	NA	TRBV4-1	ASSSAYEQY
TRBJ1-2	few	TRBV6-5	ASMRRGLGYGYT
TRBJ2-1	NA	TRBV3-1/TRBV3-2	ASGKRGGNEQF
TRBJ2-2	NA	TRBV7-8	ASSLSPRLAGGHGELF
TRBJ1-6	NA	TRBV4-2	ASDPGLSTPLH
TRBJ1-5	NA	TRBV7-8	ASSPGRYQPQH
TRBJ2-1	once	TRBV6-5	ASIGLASWNEQF
TRBJ2-7	NA	TRBV12-3/TRBV12-4	ASTLQQGEQY
TRBJ1-1	few	TRBV4-1	ASSTRQGRGAF
TRBJ1-2	few	TRBV12-3/TRBV12-4	ASSTTGMYGYT
TRBJ1-2	NA	TRBV5-4	ASSLVAGARDGYT
TRBJ1-1	NA	TRBV13	ASSFQGNEAF
TRBJ1-6	NA	TRBV7-9	ATRQADNSPLH
TRBJ2-7	NA	TRBV28	ASTSWTGGDVSYEQY
TRBJ2-2	NA	TRBV2	ASSDVAGAGELF
TRBJ2-7	NA	TRBV5-4	ASSSWDRPHYEQY
TRBJ2-5	NA	TRBV5-4	ASSFGTGQETQY
TRBJ2-2	NA	TRBV3-1/TRBV3-2	ASRRGPGELF